This T cell receptor (beta chain) was found in a study of blood T cell repertoires in COVID-19 (dated by TCRdb to 2019 to 2021). Notes on the research overall: The collaborator samples originated in the United States, Italy and Spain and spanned the acute and convalescent phases of COVID-19. The material from the prospective study consisted of cDNA or gDNA derived from T cells, B-cell-depleted T cells, or PBMCs. The dataset comprised deeply sampled blood TCRbeta repertoires from subjects exposed to, actively infected with, or recovered from COVID-19. A freely available public database, intended as a resource for researchers studying the immune response to SARS-CoV-2, is where the repertoires were released. The samples were drawn from two sources: the first 160 participants of the ongoing ImmuneRACE study, and 1,200 or so subjects contributed by 6 global collaborators. Nearly every sample came with metadata listing a de-identified subject ID, COVID-19 status, age in years and sex. Where available, HLA class I and class II types were obtained from metadata supplied by the sample provider rather than from assay-based typing. Broader findings and caveats from the paper: How much clinical and demographic metadata was included differed by source and by participant, and the metadata was provided uncurated.

In Seattle, one collaborating source enrolled patients while the infection was active and tracked those patients longitudinally over the course of disease. Whole blood was collected in K2EDTA tubes by collaborating institutions according to the institutions' own protocols. For TCRbeta analysis, collaborator samples were shipped as frozen whole blood, as isolated PBMCs, or as DNA extracted from either sample type. From cysteine to phenylalanine, the CDR3 is 13 amino acids long. The retained sequence is limited to the CDR3, 39 bases, with the frame set at the first base. The V end loses 5 bases and the J end loses 6 bases, and a stretch of 12 bases separates them. The germline V gene provides CDR1 SGHAT and CDR2 FQNNGV. To note about this clone: The specificity of this receptor is unknown. Qualities for individual bases were not recorded, and no much larger clone is one base off.

The immunoSEQ Assay, a bias-controlled multiplex PCR, was used to amplify TCRbeta CDR3 regions from genomic DNA. On the authors' methods: Within the assay, amplification of reference gene primers was used to estimate how many nucleated cells each sample contained. To quantify the absolute abundance of each unique TCRbeta CDR3 rearrangement, sequence reads were collapsed and filtered. For each sample, productive Simpson clonality was calculated as the square root of Simpson's diversity index across productive rearrangements. As stored in TCRdb, this immuneACCESS dataset retains in-frame rearrangements with V and J assigned. A fraction of the clones does not appear; measured against another copy, unresolved V genes explain less than half of the discrepancy, and the remainder lacks a known reason. The V and J calls and the clone size are those of that table, but D and trimming were determined from the DNA. The sample data list approximately 160,000 clones, and roughly 85% of these were observed just once. The ten largest clones capture more than 6.5% of the sample.

The sequenced sample consisted of peripheral blood. This receptor was taken from a woman in her sixties with COVID-19, enrolled during active disease. Rearrangement joined TRBV11-2 to TRBJ2-3; the D segment cannot be called with confidence. The CDR3 region has the sequence CASSPFELDTQYF. In nucleotides, the sequence is TGTGCCAGCAGCCCCTTTGAGCTGGATACGCAGTATTTT. Extended through the reference TRBV11-2 and TRBJ2-3 proteins, this CDR3 yields the full variable domain: EAGVAQSPRYKIIEKRQSVAFWCNPISGHATLYWYQQILGQGPKLLIQFQNNGVVDDSQLPKDRFSAERLKGVDSTLKIQPAKLEDSAVYLCASSPFELDTQYFGPGTRLTVL.